These T cell receptor beta chains were read from a single sample in a study of long-term antiretroviral therapy in people with HIV. Method: immunoSEQ multiplex PCR; TCRdb's copy keeps in-frame clones and lacks some. The sample holds roughly 28,000 clones; around 90% are singletons and the top ten take just over 3.5%. The sample here was unsorted PBMCs, taken 1.8 years after starting antiretroviral therapy. These receptors were obtained from a woman under 30 with HIV. The CDR3 runs from the conserved cysteine through the conserved F or W. Fields, in order: V gene, D gene, J gene, CDR3 DNA, CDR3 protein. D genes are given only for firm matches.

>TRBV4-2|-|TRBJ2-7
TGTGCCAGCAGCCAAGCCCGCTTGGACTACGGGTCCTACGAGCAGTACTTC
CASSQARLDYGSYEQYF
>TRBV19|TRBD2|TRBJ2-7
TGTGCCAGTAGTATAACCGGGACTAGCGGTATCTACGAGCAGTACTTC
CASSITGTSGIYEQYF
>TRBV10-3|TRBD1|TRBJ2-7
TGTGCCATCAGTGATCATTGGGACAGGGCCTCCTACGAGCAGTACTTC
CAISDHWDRASYEQYF
>TRBV7-9|-|TRBJ2-2
TGTGCCACCGAAAGTCTGAGCCGACGCGGGGAGCTGTTTTTT
CATESLSRRGELFF
>TRBV19|TRBD1|TRBJ2-1
TGTGCCAGTAGTATACCAGGGACAGCATATGAGCAGTTCTTC
CASSIPGTAYEQFF
>TRBV5-1|-|TRBJ1-5
TGCGCCAGCAGCCCGGGCGGGGATCAGCCCCAGCATTTT
CASSPGGDQPQHF
>TRBV5-1|-|TRBJ1-2
TGCGCCAGCAGCTTGGGGGTGACAGCTAACTATGGCTACACCTTC
CASSLGVTANYGYTF
>TRBV6-1|-|TRBJ2-7
TGTGCCAGCAGTGAAGCGCCACTCTACGAGCAGTACTTC
CASSEAPLYEQYF
>TRBV10-1|-|TRBJ2-1
TGCGCCAGCAGCTCTTCGACGGCCTACAATGAGCAGTTCTTC
CASSSSTAYNEQFF
>TRBV18|TRBD1|TRBJ1-2
TGTGCCAGCTCACCGGGACAGAAAGGCTACACCTTC
CASSPGQKGYTF
>TRBV9|TRBD2|TRBJ2-7
TGTGCCAGCAGCGTAGGGGGGGGACCGCGGTCCTACGAGCAGTACTTC
CASSVGGGPRSYEQYF
>TRBV9|TRBD2|TRBJ2-7
TGTGCCAGCAGCGCCGGGACTAGTTATAACGAGCAGTACTTC
CASSAGTSYNEQYF